This is a list of T cell receptor beta chains from one sample in a study of T cell clones after liver transplantation. The protocol was immunoSEQ multiplex PCR, while the TCRdb copy is restricted to in-frame clones and leaves out a portion. The top ten clones hold 2.8% of a sample with 72,000 or so clones, less than 85% of them seen once. The material sequenced was CD4+ T cells from blood, taken at the 22-month timepoint. The receptors shown here come from a human patient who received a liver transplant. Some of the T cells may derive from the graft donor. The CDR3 runs from the conserved cysteine through the conserved F or W. The D gene is left open where the match is weak. Not all rows give a size; the values are once, few, many and, for expanded clones, a class.

. TRBJ2-5 TRBV9 . CASSKDILETQYF TGTGCCAGCAGTAAGGACATATTAGAGACCCAGTACTTC
. TRBJ2-3 TRBV2 TRBD1 CASGRFSPGQGPTDTQYF TGTGCCAGCGGGAGATTTAGTCCGGGACAGGGGCCCACAGATACGCAGTATTTT
. TRBJ2-1 TRBV20-1 . CSATQVQEQFF TGCAGTGCTACCCAGGTACAGGAGCAGTTCTTC
. TRBJ1-5 TRBV5-1 TRBD1 CATIDRGRQPQHF TGCGCCACCATAGACAGGGGGCGTCAGCCCCAGCATTTT
. TRBJ2-4 TRBV7-2 TRBD2 CASSLGTSVIAKNIQYF TGTGCCAGCAGCTTAGGGACTAGCGTGATAGCCAAAAACATTCAGTACTTC
. TRBJ2-1 TRBV19 . CASSPADGSSYNEQFF TGTGCCAGTAGTCCAGCAGACGGAAGCTCCTACAATGAGCAGTTCTTC
few TRBJ2-7 TRBV10-2 TRBD2 CASSEGGERGQYF TGCGCCAGCAGTGAGGGGGGAGAGCGGGGGCAGTACTTC
. TRBJ1-5 TRBV6-1 . CASTPMVGEGQPQHF TGTGCCAGCACTCCGATGGTGGGGGAGGGACAGCCCCAGCATTTT
. TRBJ2-7 TRBV2 . CASADRSETYEQYF TGTGCCAGCGCTGACAGGTCGGAGACATACGAGCAGTACTTC
. TRBJ1-3 TRBV6-5 . CASSYSQGLSGNTIYF TGTGCCAGCAGTTACTCGCAGGGGCTCTCTGGAAACACCATATATTTT
. TRBJ2-3 TRBV5-1 . CASSSPGTPVEFGSTDTQYF TGCGCCAGCAGCTCCCCCGGGACCCCCGTTGAGTTCGGGAGCACAGATACGCAGTATTTT
. TRBJ1-1 TRBV5-3 TRBD1 CARSLQGCFTEAFF TGTGCCAGAAGCTTACAGGGGTGTTTCACTGAAGCTTTCTTT
. TRBJ1-1 TRBV7-3 . CASSLKGVGNTEAFF TGTGCCAGCAGCTTAAAAGGGGTAGGGAACACTGAAGCTTTCTTT
. TRBJ1-2 TRBV5-4 TRBD1 CASSLEGANYGYTF TGTGCCAGCAGCTTGGAGGGGGCCAACTATGGCTACACCTTC
. TRBJ2-3 TRBV15 . CATSAGGGTDTQYF TGTGCCACCAGCGCCGGAGGGGGCACAGATACGCAGTATTTT
. TRBJ2-1 TRBV6-6 TRBD2 CASSYSSGGEQFF TGTGCCAGCAGTTACTCTTCGGGGGGGGAGCAGTTCTTC
. TRBJ1-2 TRBV7-3 TRBD1 CASSSQGDPSGVDGYTF TGTGCCAGCAGCTCACAGGGGGATCCTTCGGGGGTCGATGGCTACACCTTC
once TRBJ2-7 TRBV6-6 TRBD2 CASSFSGEGTYEQYF TGTGCCAGCAGTTTTAGCGGGGAGGGGACCTACGAGCAGTACTTC
. TRBJ1-4 TRBV29-1 TRBD1 CSVKEGQGAIDWTNEKLFF TGCAGCGTTAAGGAAGGGCAGGGGGCTATCGATTGGACTAATGAAAAACTGTTTTTT
. TRBJ2-4 TRBV7-3 . CASSLYQGANIQYF TGTGCCAGCAGCTTATACCAGGGAGCAAACATTCAGTACTTC
. TRBJ2-3 TRBV6-5 TRBD1 CASRVQGASTDTQYF TGTGCCAGCAGGGTACAGGGGGCGAGCACAGATACGCAGTATTTT
once TRBJ2-7 TRBV7-2 . CASSLGHLGNYEQYF TGTGCCAGCAGCTTAGGACATTTGGGGAATTACGAGCAGTACTTC
. TRBJ2-5 TRBV14 . CASSHTSGYQETQYF TGTGCCAGCAGCCACACCTCGGGGTACCAAGAGACCCAGTACTTC
. TRBJ2-6 TRBV19 TRBD1 CASSPTGGSSGANVLTF TGTGCCAGTAGTCCAACAGGGGGTTCCTCTGGGGCCAACGTCCTGACTTTC
. TRBJ2-7 TRBV10-3 TRBD2 CAISAASGSYEQYF TGTGCCATCAGTGCGGCTAGCGGGAGCTACGAGCAGTACTTC
. TRBJ1-2 TRBV15 TRBD1 CATSRSGAGTVYGYTF TGTGCCACCAGCAGATCAGGCGCCGGGACAGTCTATGGCTACACCTTC
. TRBJ2-7 TRBV6-6 TRBD1 CASGTPDRASYEQYF TGTGCCAGCGGGACGCCCGACAGGGCCTCCTACGAGCAGTACTTC
few TRBJ2-7 TRBV7-2 . CASSLGGREQYF TGTGCCAGCAGCTTAGGGGGTCGGGAGCAGTACTTC
. TRBJ2-1 TRBV9 TRBD1 CASSASAGGLPYNEQFF TGTGCCAGCAGCGCATCTGCAGGGGGCTTACCCTACAATGAGCAGTTCTTC
once TRBJ1-5 TRBV7-2 TRBD1 CASSLGGTGRSQPQHF TGTGCCAGCAGCTTAGGGGGGACAGGGAGAAGTCAGCCCCAGCATTTT
. TRBJ1-6 TRBV18 . CASSPRMILQENNSPLHF TGTGCCAGCTCACCGAGAATGATCCTACAGGAGAACAATTCACCCCTCCACTTT
few TRBJ1-1 TRBV27 . CASSFTSGSAFF TGTGCCAGCAGCTTCACATCGGGTAGCGCTTTCTTT
. TRBJ1-4 TRBV10-2 . CASSEPGTPTNEKLFF TGCGCCAGCAGTGAGCCAGGGACACCAACTAATGAAAAACTGTTTTTT
. TRBJ1-2 TRBV25-1 . CASSEVAGGGSGYTF TGTGCCAGCAGTGAAGTAGCAGGTGGCGGGTCTGGCTACACCTTC
. TRBJ1-6 TRBV4-3 TRBD1 CASSPQPGGGNSPLHF TGCGCCAGCAGCCCCCAACCAGGGGGAGGTAATTCACCCCTCCACTTT
. TRBJ2-5 TRBV7-3 TRBD2 CASSPQWGGGKETQYF TGTGCCAGCAGCCCACAATGGGGCGGGGGGAAAGAGACCCAGTACTTC
. TRBJ2-5 TRBV19 TRBD1 CASRAEGTGRRETQYF TGTGCCAGTAGGGCAGAGGGGACAGGTCGACGGGAGACCCAGTACTTC
. TRBJ1-1 TRBV28 . CASKTLELRFF TGTGCCAGTAAAACACTCGAGCTGAGATTCTTT
. TRBJ2-2 TRBV7-3 TRBD1 CASSSRPRGRIDGELFF TGTGCCAGCAGCTCGCGTCCGAGGGGGCGGATCGACGGGGAGCTGTTTTTT
. TRBJ2-1 TRBV7-9 . CASSPPFKRAGDNEQFF TGTGCCAGCAGCCCCCCTTTTAAGAGGGCAGGGGACAATGAGCAGTTCTTC
. TRBJ1-5 TRBV7-9 . CATEGEGQPQHF TGTGCCACCGAGGGAGAGGGTCAGCCCCAGCATTTT
. TRBJ2-7 TRBV18 . CASSQPGSKSYEQYF TGTGCCAGCTCGCAACCGGGATCTAAATCCTACGAGCAGTACTTC
few TRBJ2-1 TRBV9 TRBD2 CASSPGLAVLNEQFF TGTGCCAGCAGCCCGGGACTAGCGGTTCTCAATGAGCAGTTCTTC